The 13 T cell receptor beta chains in this list originate from one sample, sequenced in a study of T cell changes during pregnancy in multiple sclerosis. This table comes from immunoSEQ multiplex PCR, and its TCRdb copy is limited to in-frame clones, with some not included. The table shows about 85,000 clones, with approximately 91% occurring only once. The sequences come from peripheral blood, collected in the first trimester of pregnancy. The receptors here all came from a female donor with multiple sclerosis, enrolled in a pregnancy study.

The V call is TRBV5-8, the J call TRBJ2-3; 8 bases agree with TRBD2. Germline V lookup: CDR1 SGHTS, CDR2 YDEGEE. This CDR3 contains 15 residues. The V and J ends lost 3 bases and 4 bases, in that order; junction bases with no gene match: 7. The CDR3 loop is CASSYLAGLADTQYF. CDR3 coding DNA: TGTGCCAGCAGCTACTTAGCGGGGCTGGCAGATACGCAGTATTTT.

The J gene is TRBJ1-5, the V gene TRBV30, with 7 bases that match TRBD1. This CDR3 is built from 15 residues. In germline, CDR1 is GTSNPN, CDR2 SVGIG (reference sequence). J lost 2 bases, V lost 6 bases, and 10 bases had no gene match. The CDR3 nucleotides are TGTGCCTGTTCTCAGGGGGGCGTTGGCAATCAGCCCCAGCATTTT. Protein: CACSQGGVGNQPQHF.

This chain connects TRBV5-5 to TRBJ1-4; TRBD1 matches 9 bases. Germline CDR1 and CDR2: SGHKS and YYEKEE (reference sequence). J gave up 4 bases and V 3 bases, and 4 bases lay outside the gene matches. The CDR3 runs 15 residues. CDR3 coding DNA: TGTGCCAGCAGCTACGGGGACAGGGATAATGAAAAACTGTTTTTT. Translation gives CASSYGDRDNEKLFF.

The genes are TRBV19 and TRBJ1-5; the match to TRBD1 covers 9 bases. V shed 8 bases and J 5 bases; nucleotides not matched to a gene: 13. Germline V gene lookup returns CDR1 LNHDA and CDR2 SQIVND (reference sequence). The length of the CDR3 is 16 residues. The CDR3 sequence: CASCRTGTGLYQPQHF. Here the CDR3 DNA reads TGTGCCAGTTGCCGGACCGGGACAGGGTTGTATCAGCCCCAGCATTTT.

The CDR3 reads CASSETWGQPSSGNTIYF. For the CDR3, the DNA is TGTGCCAGCAGTGAAACCTGGGGACAGCCGAGCTCTGGAAACACCATATATTTT. The genes are TRBV2 and TRBJ1-3; the match to TRBD1 covers 7 bases. Trimming removed 2 bases from V and 0 bases from J; junction bases left unmatched: 10. The germline gives CDR1 SNHLY, CDR2 FYNNEI. The CDR3 covers 18 residues.

The chain links TRBV28 to TRBJ2-7, with D possibly matching TRBD1 (6 bases). The V gene's germline CDR1 is MDHEN and CDR2 SYDVKM. CDR3 length: 16 residues. With 3 bases removed from V and 0 bases from J, the gap between germline ends came to 15 bases. The CDR3 bases are TGTGCCAGCAGTTTTGATTCCGGGACACCCTCCTACGAGCAGTACTTC. This translates into CASSFDSGTPSYEQYF. The entire variable domain, with the rest obtained from reference TRBV28 and TRBJ2-7, is as follows: DVKVTQSSRYLVKRTGEKVFLECVQDMDHENMFWYRQDPGLGLRLIYFSYDVKMKEKGDIPEGYSVSREKKERFSLILESASTNQTSMYLCASSFDSGTPSYEQYFGPGTRLTVT.

This chain links TRBV4-1 with TRBJ2-2; 7 nucleotides line up with TRBD1. The CDR3 totals 15 residues. Looked up from germline, CDR1 is MGHRA and CDR2 is YSYEKL. Trimming at V came to 2 bases and at J to 7 bases, leaving 7 bases not matched to a gene. The CDR3 loop reads CASSQQGETGGELFF. The CDR3 region has the DNA TGCGCCAGCAGCCAACAGGGGGAAACGGGCGGGGAGCTGTTTTTT.

The chain employs TRBV6-4 and TRBJ2-5; 13 positions agree with TRBD2. The V gene's germline CDR1 is MRHNA and CDR2 SNTAGT. After removal of 10 bases from V and 1 base from J, the junction contained 15 bases not matched to a gene. CDR3 length: 18 amino acids. This CDR3 is CATPRVRTSGRGQETQYF. In nucleotides, the CDR3 is TGTGCCACCCCCCGCGTGAGGACTAGCGGGAGAGGCCAAGAGACCCAGTACTTC.

The CDR3 sequence: CASSATGAQGTGELFF. The CDR3 nucleotides read TGCGCCAGCAGTGCAACAGGGGCCCAGGGCACCGGGGAGCTGTTTTTT. The chain employs TRBV10-2 and TRBJ2-2, with TRBD1 matching 7 bases. The CDR3 is made up of 16 amino acids. CDR1 WSHSY and CDR2 SAAADI come from the germline V gene. With V trimmed by 4 bases and J by 4 bases, 9 bases remained unmatched.

The chain is built from TRBV14 and TRBJ2-3; D is unresolved. CDR1 SGHDN and CDR2 FVKESK come from the germline V gene. Trimming removed 4 bases at V and 4 bases at J, with 15 bases between. The CDR3 sequence is 15 residues long. The CDR3 is CASSPLLYEADTQYF. The DNA for the CDR3 is TGTGCCAGCAGCCCCTTACTTTACGAGGCAGATACGCAGTATTTT.

The rearrangement links TRBV5-1 to TRBJ2-3, with TRBD1 matching over 8 bases. Trimming removed 4 bases from V and 0 bases from J; junction bases left unmatched: 1. Germline assignment: CDR1 SGHRS and CDR2 YFSETQ. CDR3 size: 14 residues. Here the CDR3 reads CASSGDRSTDTQYF. In nucleotides, the CDR3 is TGCGCCAGCAGCGGGGACAGGAGCACAGATACGCAGTATTTT.

This clone turned up a few times. V and J are TRBV7-8 and TRBJ1-5, with TRBD1 as a possible D gene (6 bases). The CDR3 runs to 16 residues. Germline V CDR1 and CDR2: SGHVS, FQNEAQ. Trimming removed 5 bases from V and 4 bases from J, with 18 bases in between. The CDR3 DNA reads as TGTGCCAGCAGCCACCGGGGCAGGGGCCAGAATCAGCCCCAGCATTTT. Its translation is CASSHRGRGQNQPQHF.

This clone appeared a single time. The chain links TRBV5-1 to TRBJ2-7, with no clear D. This CDR3 has 14 residues. V was clipped by 4 bases and J by 2 bases, with 13 bases between them. CDR1 and CDR2 from the germline V gene are SGHRS and YFSETQ. The CDR3 spells CASSRVTETYEQYF. CDR3 bases: TGCGCCAGCAGCCGAGTGACGGAGACCTACGAGCAGTACTTC.